A selection of T cell receptor beta chains follows, all from one sample in a study of blood T cell repertoires in COVID-19. This table comes from immunoSEQ multiplex PCR, and its TCRdb copy is limited to in-frame clones, with some not included. The table has 250,000 to 350,000 clones, 70% to 85% seen once. Sequencing input: peripheral blood. Receptor source: a human donor with COVID-19, enrolled during active disease. The donor label of this sample is uncertain. Each CDR3 is given with its conserved first and last residue. Fields, in order: clone size, D gene, J gene, V gene, CDR3 protein, CDR3 DNA. D genes are given only for firm matches. Only some rows state a clone size, as once, few, many or a class for expanded clones.

>-|TRBD2|TRBJ2-7|TRBV11-2
CASSLLGLAGVEEQYF
TGTGCCAGCAGCTTACTTGGACTAGCGGGAGTGGAAGAGCAGTACTTC
>-|TRBD2|TRBJ2-7|TRBV10-3
CAITSGRVAEQYF
TGTGCCATCACCAGCGGGAGGGTGGCGGAGCAGTACTTC
>-|-|TRBJ2-6|TRBV27
CASSLGGTGANVLTF
TGTGCCAGCAGTTTAGGAGGGACTGGGGCCAACGTCCTGACTTTC
>-|-|TRBJ2-7|TRBV19
CASSPQGQLGQYF
TGTGCCAGTAGTCCACAGGGACAATTGGGGCAGTACTTC
>-|-|TRBJ2-1|TRBV19
CASSPRGGLVGSEQFF
TGTGCCAGTAGTCCCAGGGGGGGACTAGTCGGGAGTGAGCAGTTCTTC
>-|-|TRBJ1-1|TRBV7-2
CASSLASVGQNTEAFF
TGTGCCAGCAGCTTAGCCTCAGTGGGCCAGAACACTGAAGCTTTCTTT
>-|-|TRBJ2-3|TRBV7-7
CASSLGGGGTDTQYF
TGTGCTAGCAGCTTAGGGGGCGGGGGCACAGATACGCAGTATTTT
>-|TRBD1|TRBJ2-7|TRBV7-2
CASSGTGSYEQYF
TGTGCCAGCAGCGGGACAGGGTCCTACGAGCAGTACTTC
>-|-|TRBJ2-3|TRBV2
CASRVVTDTQYF
TGTGCCAGCAGGGTAGTAACAGATACGCAGTATTTT
>-|TRBD1|TRBJ2-3|TRBV28
CASSLGGQGATDTQYF
TGTGCCAGCAGTTTAGGGGGACAGGGGGCCACAGATACGCAGTATTTT
>-|TRBD2|TRBJ2-1|TRBV5-1
CASSLEGAGVDEQFF
TGCGCCAGCAGCTTGGAGGGCGCGGGAGTGGATGAGCAGTTCTTC
>-|-|TRBJ1-4|TRBV7-8
CASSRLRRSEKLFF
TGTGCCAGCAGCCGGCTTCGTCGGAGTGAAAAACTGTTTTTT
>-|-|TRBJ2-3|TRBV7-3
CASSSPTSAPNTQYF
TGTGCCAGCAGCTCCCCGACTAGTGCGCCCAATACGCAGTATTTT
>-|TRBD1|TRBJ1-5|TRBV10-2
CASSGGTASNQPQHF
TGCGCCAGCAGTGGGGGGACAGCTAGCAATCAGCCCCAGCATTTT
>-|-|TRBJ1-3|TRBV4-3
CASSQDTSRNTIYF
TGCGCCAGCAGCCAAGATACGAGCAGAAACACCATATATTTT
>-|TRBD2|TRBJ2-3|TRBV28
CASSLGGRAPDTQYF
TGTGCCAGCAGTTTGGGCGGGAGGGCCCCAGATACGCAGTATTTT
>-|-|TRBJ2-3|TRBV5-6
CASSLSGTETDTQYF
TGTGCCAGCAGCTTGAGTGGTACGGAGACAGATACGCAGTATTTT
>once|-|TRBJ1-2|TRBV27
CASSSPSGSYGYTF
TGTGCCAGCAGTTCGCCCTCAGGATCTTATGGCTACACCTTC
>-|-|TRBJ1-4|TRBV30
CAWTSGTAGEKLFF
TGTGCCTGGACGAGTGGGACTGCGGGTGAAAAACTGTTTTTT
>-|-|TRBJ1-2|TRBV6-5
CASSRGTADGYTF
TGTGCCAGCTCCCGCGGGACGGCCGATGGCTACACCTTC
>-|-|TRBJ1-3|TRBV5-8
CASSPIRGSGNTIYF
TGTGCCAGCAGCCCCATCAGGGGCTCTGGAAACACCATATATTTT
>-|-|TRBJ1-2|TRBV28
CASSAPRRGRDGYTF
TGTGCCAGCAGTGCCCCGCGGCGGGGGCGTGATGGCTACACCTTC
>-|-|TRBJ2-1|TRBV2
CASSKNGRRSYNEQFF
TGTGCCAGCAGTAAAAACGGGAGAAGGTCCTACAATGAGCAGTTCTTC
>-|-|TRBJ1-3|TRBV15
CATSRVQGRGNTIYF
TGTGCCACCAGCAGAGTGCAGGGGCGAGGAAACACCATATATTTT
>once|TRBD1|TRBJ1-2|TRBV5-6
CASSLEDRVYTF
TGTGCCAGCAGCTTGGAGGACAGGGTCTACACCTTC
>-|-|TRBJ1-4|TRBV6-5
CASSLEGGRGVEKLFF
TGTGCCAGCAGTTTAGAGGGAGGGAGGGGAGTTGAAAAACTGTTTTTT
>-|-|TRBJ1-6|TRBV4-3
CASSQDSGASNSPLHF
TGCGCCAGCAGCCAAGATTCTGGTGCCAGTAATTCACCCCTCCACTTT
>-|-|TRBJ1-1|TRBV7-9
CASSLHPGRVMNTEAFF
TGTGCCAGCAGCCTCCACCCGGGCAGGGTAATGAACACTGAAGCTTTCTTT
>-|TRBD1|TRBJ2-2|TRBV5-1
CASSLGDRDTGELFF
TGCGCCAGCAGCTTGGGAGACAGGGATACCGGGGAGCTGTTTTTT
>-|TRBD2|TRBJ2-7|TRBV28
CASSLSGGPTYEQYF
TGTGCCAGCAGTCTTAGCGGGGGGCCTACCTACGAGCAGTACTTC
>few|-|TRBJ2-5|TRBV7-9
CASSLVGGDQETQYF
TGTGCCAGCAGCTTAGTTGGCGGGGACCAAGAGACCCAGTACTTC
>-|-|TRBJ1-4|TRBV28
CASRIALGTNEKLFF
TGTGCCAGCAGGATCGCTTTGGGCACTAATGAAAAACTGTTTTTT
>-|TRBD1|TRBJ1-1|TRBV2
CASSLGTAGEAFF
TGTGCCAGCAGCCTCGGGACAGCCGGAGAAGCTTTCTTT
>-|TRBD2|TRBJ2-3|TRBV9
CASSVGIAGGTIPSTDTQYF
TGTGCCAGCAGCGTAGGGATAGCGGGAGGGACTATTCCTAGCACAGATACGCAGTATTTT
>-|TRBD1|TRBJ2-6|TRBV9
CAGPGGQGVLGANVLTF
TGTGCCGGCCCCGGGGGACAGGGGGTATTGGGGGCCAACGTCCTGACTTTC
>-|TRBD1|TRBJ1-2|TRBV7-8
CASSLDRANYGYTF
TGTGCCAGCAGCCTGGACAGGGCTAACTATGGCTACACCTTC
>few|TRBD1|TRBJ1-2|TRBV7-2
CASGPTGDGANYGYTF
TGTGCCAGCGGACCAACAGGGGATGGAGCTAACTATGGCTACACCTTC
>-|TRBD2|TRBJ2-1|TRBV27
CASSAGTSGRNEQFF
TGTGCCAGCAGCGCCGGGACTAGCGGGAGAAATGAGCAGTTCTTC
>-|-|TRBJ1-6|TRBV19
CASSDRMSNSPLHF
TGTGCCAGCTCAGACAGGATGAGTAATTCACCCCTCCACTTT
>once|-|TRBJ2-1|TRBV4-1
CASSQALHEQFF
TGCGCCAGCAGCCAAGCCCTCCATGAGCAGTTCTTC
>few|-|TRBJ2-5|TRBV29-1
CSVFRQVGETQYF
TGCAGCGTCTTCAGACAGGTGGGAGAGACCCAGTACTTC
>-|-|TRBJ1-6|TRBV19
CASSGQGNSPLHF
TGTGCCAGTAGCGGGCAGGGGAATTCACCCCTCCACTTT
>-|-|TRBJ1-5|TRBV6-2/TRBV6-3
CASSYARGSQPQHF
TGTGCCAGCAGTTACGCAAGGGGATCGCAGCCCCAGCATTTT
>-|-|TRBJ1-5|TRBV4-2
CASSQLQASNQPQHF
TGTGCCAGCAGCCAGCTTCAGGCCAGCAATCAGCCCCAGCATTTT
>-|-|TRBJ2-5|TRBV5-1
CASSFQEGETQYF
TGCGCCAGCAGCTTCCAGGAAGGAGAGACCCAGTACTTC
>-|TRBD1|TRBJ2-5|TRBV7-6
CASSSDRGVKETQYF
TGTGCCAGCAGCTCAGACAGGGGGGTGAAGGAGACCCAGTACTTC